This T cell receptor (beta chain) was documented in a study of T cell clonotyping in hematopoietic cell transplantation. TCRdb keeps only in-frame clones here, not all; method: immunoSEQ multiplex PCR. The repertoire holds more than 65,000 clones, with around 94% as singletons. As for this clone: The target antigen is unknown.

The study's findings and limits: Graft donor and pretransplant recipient Inverse Simpson Index values predicted broader posttransplant TCR diversity. Pathologically expanded recipient clonotypes increased progressively from day 30 to day 180 as diversity fell.

The sequencing sample was made of peripheral blood mononuclear cells. The sequence derives from a man aged 45-65 years in good health. Some clones in this sample may be carry-over from other donors' samples.

The CDR3, as DNA: TGTGCCAGCAGCTGGGGACCTACTGAGACCCAGTACTTC. Translation gives CASSWGPTETQYF. This chain connects TRBV13 to TRBJ2-5; D is tentatively TRBD1 or TRBD2 (5 bases each). V was cut by 4 bases and J by 5 bases, with 11 bases left in between. The CDR3 has 13 residues. CDR1 is PRHDT and CDR2 is FYEKMQ in the germline V gene (reference sequence).